This record concerns one TCR beta chain sequence. The specificity of this receptor is unknown. Base-call qualities are not available, and no considerably larger clone is one nucleotide away. This entry is derived from a study of regulatory T cells (dated by TCRdb to the late 2010s). Background for the entire study: T-cell receptor beta repertoires of sorted regulatory, conventional CD4+ and CD8+ T cells were compared between CD3G-deficient patients and healthy controls.

Overall results and qualifications from the work: Patient repertoires showed restricted unique TRB V-J pairs and skewed V and J gene usage, most marked in regulatory T cells. Hydrophobic residues at CDR3 positions 6 and 7 were enriched in conventional CD4+ T cells from CD3G-deficient patients, suggesting more self-reactive specificities.

The multiplex PCR relied on 52 forward TRBV primers and 13 reverse TRBJ primers, and amplification bias was corrected through assay-based and computational methods. Rearranged TRB loci were amplified from genomic DNA by multiplex PCR within the immunoSEQ assay. An Illumina HiSeq platform was used to sequence the TRB amplicons. As for the authors' bioinformatics: Raw sequences were error-filtered and aligned to reference gene sequences by custom algorithms, then analyzed with the immunoSEQ online tools. The frequencies of productive and nonproductive TRB rearrangements were evaluated among unique sequences as well as among total sequences. For TRB CDR3 positions 6 and 7, hydrophobicity together with amino acid composition served as the basis for assessing self-reactivity potential. Groups were compared by t tests, Mann-Whitney tests or two-way ANOVA performed in Prism software. Drawn from immuneACCESS, this table holds only the in-frame rearrangements with V and J called that TCRdb kept. Clones are partly lost; checked studies trace under half to an unresolved V gene and leave the rest unexplained. Clonal size and the V and J genes are those of that table, whereas D and trimming came from the DNA. Across this sample there are nearly 30,000 clones, with roughly 90% seen only once. The ten largest clones capture 1.5% to 1.8% of the sample.

Evidence of autoimmunity was found in all CD3G-deficient patients, and more severe autoimmunity was observed in two of the patients. Patients were tested at ages ranging from 2 to 39 years, and reduced naive and increased memory CD4+ and CD8+ T-cell proportions were found in the patients. CD4+ cells were FACS-sorted into CD25-high CD127-low regulatory T cells and CD25-low CD127-high conventional CD4+ T cells. More than five individuals with CD3G deficiency were included in the patient group. Patient samples and clinical data came from an international physician network spanning the United States, Europe and Asia. Ficoll density separation was used to isolate peripheral blood mononuclear cells. The sequence derives from a person aged 18 to 30 with CD3G deficiency. The sample consisted of conventional CD4+ T cells sorted from blood.

The CDR3 here reads CASSSTGGGDTQYF. The nucleotide sequence is TGTGCCAGCAGTTCGACAGGGGGAGGGGATACGCAGTATTTT. The chain is assembled from TRBV28 and TRBJ2-3; the junction holds 9 bases that match TRBD1. The germline V gene gives CDR1 as MDHEN and CDR2 as SYDVKM. From cysteine to phenylalanine, the CDR3 is 14 amino acids long. Only the CDR3 region is kept as DNA, spanning 42 bases read in frame from base 1. Trimming accounts for 4 bases at V and 6 bases at J, while the number of junction bases matched to no gene is 5.